This T cell receptor beta chain derives from a study of T cell changes during pregnancy in multiple sclerosis. Produced via immunoSEQ multiplex PCR; TCRdb's table is partial and in-frame only. The sample contains more than 25,000 clones, 85% to 95% of which appear only once. The receptor comes from a female donor with multiple sclerosis, enrolled in a pregnancy study. This specimen consisted of CD4+ T cells from peripheral blood mononuclear cells, obtained in the first trimester of pregnancy.

The DNA for the CDR3 is TGTGCCAGCAGCGTACTAGCGGGGGGGTTTAATGAGCAGTTCTTC. Its translation is CASSVLAGGFNEQFF. The V call is TRBV9, the J call TRBJ2-1, with 12 bases lining up with TRBD2. This CDR3 spans 15 amino acids. V was pared by 1 base and J by 7 bases, with 3 bases of the junction left unmatched. Germline V CDR1 and CDR2: SGDLS, YYNGEE.